These 6 T cell receptor beta chains came from one sample sequenced in a study of tumor-infiltrating lymphocytes in primary liver carcinoma. The roughly 17-32 mg bulk tissue piece was not sorted before simultaneous RNA and DNA extraction. TCR beta cDNA came from 400 to 500 ng total RNA, primed with a constant-region primer. Three nested multiplex PCR rounds of slightly modified ARM-PCR generated TCR beta libraries. Rounds one and two of PCR, each of approximately 11 cycles, were primed with TRBV1-TRBV30 forward primers and a C-beta reverse primer. A single record per CDR3 protein comes from TCRdb applying MiXCR to the multiplex PCR reads. Of around 70,000 distinct CDR3 sequences listed, approximately 70% are singletons. Sequencing was carried out using liver tumor tissue from sampling region 4. The subset: tumor region T4, right-lateral pole. All receptors derive from a middle-aged man with primary liver carcinoma and hepatitis B virus infection.

This clonotype was detected ten times or more. The chain has TRBV7-9 and TRBJ2-1; perhaps TRBD2 as D (6 bases). The CDR3 consists of 15 residues. Germline V lookup: CDR1 SEHNR, CDR2 FQNEAQ (reference sequence). V was clipped by 5 bases and J by 5 bases, with 16 bases between them. The CDR3 is CASSRGDFRHNEQFF. In DNA, the CDR3 is TGTGCCAGCAGCCGTGGGGACTTCCGCCACAATGAGCAGTTCTTC.

With regard to this clonotype: The junction and the germline gene differ at one end; a read error may be behind it. This chain connects TRBV5-1 to TRBJ2-2; 10 nucleotides agree with TRBD1. CDR1 and CDR2 from the germline V gene are SGHRS and YFSETQ. The CDR3 extends over 14 amino acids. DNA for the CDR3: TGTGCCAGCAGCACCGGACAGGGGGCCGGGGAGCTGTTTTTT. Amino acids: CASSTGQGAGELFF.

The chain recombines TRBV6-5 with TRBJ2-7; D may be TRBD2 (6 bases). The ends were cut back, 7 bases at V and 4 bases at J, with 17 bases in the middle. Germline V gene sequence: CDR1 MNHEY, CDR2 SVGAGI. The CDR3 has 14 residues. The CDR3 DNA follows: TGTGCCAGCAACCCTTTCGGGAGTTTTTACGAGCAGTACTTC. Its translation: CASNPFGSFYEQYF.

The table lists this clonotype with many counts. The genes are TRBV6-6 and TRBJ2-1, with D perhaps TRBD2 (5 bases). The CDR3 length is 16 residues. The germline gives CDR1 MNHNY, CDR2 SVGAGI (reference sequence). The ends were cut back, 3 bases at V and 2 bases at J, with 14 bases in the middle. CDR3 residues: CASSYPAGGAYNEQFF. CDR3 DNA: TGTGCCAGCAGTTATCCGGCGGGTGGGGCCTACAATGAGCAGTTCTTC.

This clonotype was seen a single time. The V call is TRBV18, the J call TRBJ1-1, with D uncertain. With 3 bases removed from V and 9 bases from J, the gap between germline ends came to 11 bases. This CDR3 spans 12 amino acids. Germline V gene data show CDR1 as KGHSH and CDR2 as LQKENI. The CDR3 region has the DNA TGTGCCAGCTCACCCCGGGGTACTAAAGCTTTCTTT. It translates to CASSPRGTKAFF. Complete variable domain (other parts from reference TRBV18 and TRBJ1-1): NAGVMQNPRHLVRRRGQEARLRCSPMKGHSHVYWYRQLPEEGLKFMVYLQKENIIDESGMPKERFSAEFPKEGPSILRIQQVVRGDSAAYFCASSPRGTKAFFGQGTRLTVV.

J is TRBJ2-3 and V is TRBV12-3 or TRBV12-4; TRBD2 might be the D (6 bases). This CDR3 is 15 amino acids long. V was cut by 3 bases and J by 5 bases, with 15 bases left in between. DNA of the CDR3: TGTGCCAGCAGTTTCCGGGAGATTCTCAAAGATACGCAGTATTTT. Translated: CASSFREILKDTQYF.